The clone carrying this T cell receptor (beta chain) has a count of ten or more. The germline CDR1 and CDR2 sequences are MRHNA and SNTAGT. The V and J ends lost 6 bases and 5 bases, in that order; junction bases with no gene match: 3. The CDR3 has 14 residues. All patients were treatment-naive before thyroid surgery. As processed by the authors: Differences in CDR3 between clinicopathological groups were drawn on to build a classifier intended to discriminate distant-metastatic papillary thyroid cancer patients. TCRdb redid the clone calls on the PCR reads using MiXCR. TCRdb assigned the V and J calls; the authors' analysis was not used. The sample lists 11,000 to 15,000 clones; 9.5% to 15% were seen once. This record comes from a study of metastatic and nonmetastatic thyroid tumors.

The clonotype comes from a female donor with papillary thyroid cancer or a benign thyroid nodule (not recorded which). Some clones in this sample may be carry-over from other donors' samples. Sequenced sample: blood. The gene calls are TRBV6-4 and TRBJ2-1; 11 bases line up with TRBD2. The CDR3 DNA reads as TGTGCCAGCAGAACACTAGCGGGGGACAATGAGCAGTTCTTC. It specifies CASRTLAGDNEQFF.